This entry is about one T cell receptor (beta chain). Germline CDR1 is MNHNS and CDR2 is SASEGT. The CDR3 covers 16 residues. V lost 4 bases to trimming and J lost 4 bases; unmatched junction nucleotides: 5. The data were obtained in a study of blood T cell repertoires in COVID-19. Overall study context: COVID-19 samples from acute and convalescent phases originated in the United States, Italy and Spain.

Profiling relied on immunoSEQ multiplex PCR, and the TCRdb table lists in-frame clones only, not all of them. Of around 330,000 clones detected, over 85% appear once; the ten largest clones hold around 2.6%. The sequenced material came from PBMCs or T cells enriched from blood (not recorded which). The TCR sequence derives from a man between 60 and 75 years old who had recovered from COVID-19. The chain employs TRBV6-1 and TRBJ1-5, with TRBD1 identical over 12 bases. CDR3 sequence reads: CASSAAGQGANQPQHF. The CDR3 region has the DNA TGTGCCAGCAGTGCCGCGGGACAGGGGGCGAATCAGCCCCAGCATTTT.